The rows below give T cell receptor beta chains drawn from one sample of a study of T cell repertoires in aging, cancer and after chemotherapy. TCRdb recomputed calls from the multiplex PCR reads with MiXCR, one row per CDR3 protein. The data contain around 6,400 distinct CDR3 sequences, 25% to 35% of them seen just once; the ten biggest clones take up 5.5% to 7%. Sequenced sample: blood. The receptors come from a human donor in good health. Both conserved end residues are part of each CDR3. A D gene is named only where the DNA matches it firmly. Clone size appears in some rows only: once, few, many, or a class for an expanded clone.

clone_size: .
d_call: .
j_call: TRBJ1-1
v_call: TRBV6-2/TRBV6-3
cdr3_nt: TGTGCCAGCAGTTACATGTTGGACGGACCCGAAGCTTTCTTT
cdr3_aa: CASSYMLDGPEAFF

clone_size: .
d_call: .
j_call: TRBJ1-5
v_call: TRBV7-9
cdr3_nt: TGTGCCAGCAGCCGTGAGTTGGAAAATCAGCCCCAGCATTTT
cdr3_aa: CASSRELENQPQHF

clone_size: few
d_call: .
j_call: TRBJ2-1
v_call: TRBV7-2
cdr3_nt: TGTGCCAGCAGAATCGATAACATCAATGAGCAGTTCTTC
cdr3_aa: CASRIDNINEQFF

clone_size: .
d_call: .
j_call: TRBJ2-4
v_call: TRBV6-6
cdr3_nt: TGTGCCAGCAGCCCCCGCCCGGGTGGGGGAGCCAAAAACATTCAGTACTTC
cdr3_aa: CASSPRPGGGAKNIQYF

clone_size: medium-sized
d_call: TRBD1
j_call: TRBJ1-2
v_call: TRBV11-3
cdr3_nt: TGTGCCAGCAGCTACACAGGGGGCGACTATGGCTACACCTTC
cdr3_aa: CASSYTGGDYGYTF

clone_size: medium-sized
d_call: .
j_call: TRBJ2-3
v_call: TRBV30
cdr3_nt: TGTGCCTGGAGTCAAATCAGCACAGATACGCAGTATTTT
cdr3_aa: CAWSQISTDTQYF

clone_size: few
d_call: .
j_call: TRBJ2-5
v_call: TRBV14
cdr3_nt: TGTGCCAGCAGCCCCCGGCCGGGGGACGGGGAGACCCAGTACTTC
cdr3_aa: CASSPRPGDGETQYF

clone_size: large
d_call: .
j_call: TRBJ2-7
v_call: TRBV29-1
cdr3_nt: TGCAGCGTGGAGACAGCGGACTACGAGCAGTACTTC
cdr3_aa: CSVETADYEQYF

clone_size: medium-sized
d_call: .
j_call: TRBJ2-3
v_call: TRBV11-3
cdr3_nt: TGTGCCAGCAATTTTGGGCCAGGGAGGACAGATACGCAGTATTTT
cdr3_aa: CASNFGPGRTDTQYF

clone_size: medium-sized
d_call: .
j_call: TRBJ1-2
v_call: TRBV11-3
cdr3_nt: TGTGCCAGCAGCTCCCGGCTGGAACCTAACTATGGCTACACCTTC
cdr3_aa: CASSSRLEPNYGYTF

clone_size: .
d_call: .
j_call: TRBJ2-3
v_call: TRBV14
cdr3_nt: TGTGCCAGCAGCCAAGGGGTAACAGATACGCAGTATTTT
cdr3_aa: CASSQGVTDTQYF

clone_size: once
d_call: .
j_call: TRBJ2-7
v_call: TRBV7-9
cdr3_nt: TGTGCCAGCAGCCCCCCGGGGCAGGGGCTGGGGGATCGAGGATACGAGCAGTACTTC
cdr3_aa: CASSPPGQGLGDRGYEQYF

clone_size: medium-sized
d_call: .
j_call: TRBJ2-3
v_call: TRBV29-1
cdr3_nt: TGCAGCGTTGATTTTACAGATACGCAGTATTTT
cdr3_aa: CSVDFTDTQYF

clone_size: few
d_call: .
j_call: TRBJ2-3
v_call: TRBV13
cdr3_nt: TGTGCCAGCAGCTTAGGCGCAGCCGCCCGCACAGATACGCAGTATTTT
cdr3_aa: CASSLGAAARTDTQYF

clone_size: .
d_call: .
j_call: TRBJ2-7
v_call: TRBV12-5
cdr3_nt: TGTGCCAGCAGTGGGAGGGGGAAGTTGGAGCAGTACTTC
cdr3_aa: CASSGRGKLEQYF

clone_size: few
d_call: .
j_call: TRBJ1-2
v_call: TRBV6-5
cdr3_nt: TGTGCCAGCAGTCAAGGGCCATGGGAGTATGGCTACACCTTC
cdr3_aa: CASSQGPWEYGYTF

clone_size: medium-sized
d_call: .
j_call: TRBJ1-2
v_call: TRBV11-3
cdr3_nt: TGTGCCAGCAGCCAACCGGACGGAGTGGGTGGCTACACCTTC
cdr3_aa: CASSQPDGVGGYTF

clone_size: few
d_call: TRBD1
j_call: TRBJ1-2
v_call: TRBV29-1
cdr3_nt: TGCAGCGTTGAAGCGGGTGGGCAGGGGGCGGGCGGCTACACCTTC
cdr3_aa: CSVEAGGQGAGGYTF

clone_size: few
d_call: .
j_call: TRBJ2-7
v_call: TRBV10-3
cdr3_nt: TGTGCCATCAGTGAGTCGGGTCAGGTCGGCGAGCAGTACTTC
cdr3_aa: CAISESGQVGEQYF

clone_size: medium-sized
d_call: TRBD2
j_call: TRBJ2-3
v_call: TRBV29-1
cdr3_nt: TGCAGCGCTTTAGCGGGGAGCACAGATACGCAGTATTTT
cdr3_aa: CSALAGSTDTQYF

clone_size: .
d_call: .
j_call: TRBJ2-1
v_call: TRBV4-2
cdr3_nt: TGCGCCAGCAGCCCGACACGGGGGGCGCATAATGAGCAGTTCTTC
cdr3_aa: CASSPTRGAHNEQFF

clone_size: .
d_call: .
j_call: TRBJ1-1
v_call: TRBV19
cdr3_nt: TGCGCCAGCAGCCAAAAAACGGGCGTCGTCACTGAAGCTTTCTTT
cdr3_aa: CASSQKTGVVTEAFF

clone_size: .
d_call: TRBD2
j_call: TRBJ2-5
v_call: TRBV27
cdr3_nt: TGTGCCAGCACCGGCGGGAGCACGGTAGGAGAGACCCAGTACTTC
cdr3_aa: CASTGGSTVGETQYF

clone_size: .
d_call: .
j_call: TRBJ2-7
v_call: TRBV27
cdr3_nt: TGTGCCAGCAGCAAAAGTTCAGGGGGTAGCGGGACTCGACCTTTATTCCCCTACGAGCAGTACTTC
cdr3_aa: CASSKSSGGSGTRPLFPYEQYF

clone_size: medium-sized
d_call: .
j_call: TRBJ2-3
v_call: TRBV18
cdr3_nt: TGTGCCAGCTCACCGGACTATCTTTCCACAGATACGCAGTATTTT
cdr3_aa: CASSPDYLSTDTQYF

clone_size: .
d_call: TRBD2
j_call: TRBJ2-3
v_call: TRBV11-1
cdr3_nt: TGTGCCAGCAGCCAAGAGGGCGGGGGGGTTACAGATACGCAGTATTTT
cdr3_aa: CASSQEGGGVTDTQYF

clone_size: .
d_call: TRBD2
j_call: TRBJ2-3
v_call: TRBV4-3
cdr3_nt: TGCGCCAGCAGCCTAAGGGGCGGGGGGGCCTTAGATACGCAGTATTTT
cdr3_aa: CASSLRGGGALDTQYF

clone_size: .
d_call: TRBD1
j_call: TRBJ1-1
v_call: TRBV12-3/TRBV12-4
cdr3_nt: TGTGCCAGCACCCCCGACAGGGTGCAGGGTGAAGCTTTCTTT
cdr3_aa: CASTPDRVQGEAFF

clone_size: .
d_call: .
j_call: TRBJ2-5
v_call: TRBV20-1
cdr3_nt: TGCAGTGCTAGAGATTCTTCCCCGACCCAGTACTTC
cdr3_aa: CSARDSSPTQYF

clone_size: .
d_call: .
j_call: TRBJ2-7
v_call: TRBV6-5
cdr3_nt: TGTGCCAGCAGTCCCCAAAGGGGGAGCTCCTACGAGCAGTACTTC
cdr3_aa: CASSPQRGSSYEQYF

clone_size: .
d_call: .
j_call: TRBJ2-1
v_call: TRBV27
cdr3_nt: TGTGCCAGCAGGCCCACGGGAGAGTGGTACAATGAGCAGTTCTTC
cdr3_aa: CASRPTGEWYNEQFF

clone_size: .
d_call: .
j_call: TRBJ2-5
v_call: TRBV4-3
cdr3_nt: TGCGCCAGCAGCCAAGAAGGACTACCCCTGGAGACCCAGTACTTC
cdr3_aa: CASSQEGLPLETQYF

clone_size: .
d_call: .
j_call: TRBJ1-5
v_call: TRBV19
cdr3_nt: TGTGCCAGTAGTATAGGGGGGGGGAGCAATCAGCCCCAGCATTTT
cdr3_aa: CASSIGGGSNQPQHF